A single sample is the source of the 21 T cell receptor beta chains below, sequenced in a study of cytomegalovirus exposure and HLA in healthy donors. PCR amplification relied on 60 Vbeta primers (plus 13 Jbeta primers). Here immunoSEQ multiplex PCR was the method, and the copy in TCRdb shows in-frame clones only, minus some. In the table there are around 80,000 clones, 62% of which are singletons. Material: PBMCs. These receptors all come from a male donor in good health and CMV-seropositive.

V is TRBV7-6 and J is TRBJ2-5, with no clear D. This CDR3 contains 12 residues. Germline CDR1 and CDR2: SGHVS and FNYEAQ. V lost 5 bases and J lost 1, with 5 bases in between. The CDR3 reads CASSQIQETQYF. In DNA form, the CDR3 reads TGTGCCAGCAGCCAGATCCAAGAGACCCAGTACTTC.

The genes are TRBV7-3 and TRBJ2-3; TRBD2 aligns across 8 bases. V lost 0 bases to trimming and J lost 3 bases; unmatched junction nucleotides: 8. Per the germline V gene, CDR1 is SGHTA and CDR2 is FQGTGA. This CDR3 spans 17 amino acids. The CDR3 DNA reads as TGTGCCAGCAGCTTAACGGGGGGACTAGTGGGGACAGATACGCAGTATTTT. Protein sequence: CASSLTGGLVGTDTQYF.

This clone has just a few counts. The gene calls are TRBV18 and TRBJ1-2, with D maybe TRBD1 (5 bases). Trimming cost V 4 bases and J 8 bases, with 17 bases left between them. The CDR3 spans 14 residues. Per the germline V gene, CDR1 is KGHSH and CDR2 is LQKENI. The CDR3 sequence is CASSRRDREDGYTF. DNA of the CDR3: TGTGCCAGCTCACGTCGAGACAGAGAGGACGGCTACACCTTC.

This clone has just a few counts. The chain uses TRBV6-6 and TRBJ2-3, with D perhaps TRBD2 (5 bases). CDR1 is MNHNY, CDR2 SVGAGI, per germline (reference sequence). Trimming shortened V by 1 base and J by 4 bases, and 9 bases separated the two germline ends. The CDR3 is 14 amino acids. This CDR3 reads CASSYYEGSDTQYF. The CDR3 DNA reads TGTGCCAGCAGTTACTATGAGGGATCAGATACGCAGTATTTT.

This chain joins TRBV25-1 and TRBJ1-2; 10 nucleotides align to TRBD1. Germline CDR1 and CDR2: MGHDK and SYGVNS. V shed 2 bases and J 10 bases; nucleotides not matched to a gene: 4. There are 13 residues in the CDR3. Written as DNA, the CDR3 is TGTGCCAGCAGTGAAGGGGACAGGGGCCCCTACACCTTC. Translating gives CASSEGDRGPYTF.

The chain couples TRBV10-1 to TRBJ1-2, with 9 bases that match TRBD1. Per the germline V gene, CDR1 is WNHNN and CDR2 is SYGVQD (reference sequence). The CDR3 is made up of 14 amino acids. V dropped 4 bases and J dropped 5; count of bases not matched to a gene: 5. The CDR3 loop reads CASSGTGDRYGYTF. CDR3 nucleotide sequence: TGCGCCAGCAGTGGGACAGGGGATCGATATGGCTACACCTTC.

The rearrangement uses TRBV28 and TRBJ1-6, with TRBD1 as a possible D gene (5 bases). The V gene's germline CDR1 is MDHEN and CDR2 SYDVKM. V was clipped by 3 bases and J by 6 bases, with 21 bases between them. The CDR3 is 18 residues long. CDR3 loop: CASSFQQALSLFNSPLHF. The CDR3 region has the DNA TGTGCCAGCAGTTTTCAACAGGCCCTTTCCCTTTTTAATTCACCCCTCCACTTT.

This chain uses TRBV29-1 with TRBJ2-2, with D perhaps matching TRBD2 (6 bases). The ends were cut back, 0 bases at V and 3 bases at J, with 17 bases in the middle. The CDR3 consists of 17 residues. CDR1 and CDR2 (germline): SQVTM, ANQGSEA. CDR3 nucleotide sequence: TGCAGCGTTGAAGATCCCCGAATGTCGGGAGACACCGGGGAGCTGTTTTTT. Residues: CSVEDPRMSGDTGELFF.

The chain employs TRBV2 and TRBJ2-4, with a tentative D call TRBD2 (7 bases). Trimming shortened V by 6 bases and J by 6 bases, and 15 bases separated the two germline ends. This CDR3 region has 14 residues. Germline loops: CDR1 SNHLY, CDR2 FYNNEI. CDR3 DNA sequence: TGTGCCAGCAGGGCCTTCGGGGGGCCAAACATTCAGTACTTC. Protein: CASRAFGGPNIQYF.

The chain recombines TRBV6-1 with TRBJ2-1; no clear D gene. Trimming cost V 8 bases and J 7 bases, with 6 bases left between them. CDR3 length: 10 amino acids. CDR1 is MNHNS, CDR2 SASEGT, per germline. Written as DNA, the CDR3 is TGTGCCAGCCACTGGAATGAGCAGTTCTTC. Encoded protein: CASHWNEQFF.

The chain is built from TRBV5-4 and TRBJ1-3; 7 positions match TRBD1. Germline CDR1 and CDR2: SGHNT and YYREEE (reference sequence). The CDR3 extends over 15 amino acids. V dropped 4 bases and J dropped 4; count of bases not matched to a gene: 8. Here the CDR3 reads CASSRQGQYGNTIYF. The CDR3, as DNA: TGTGCCAGCAGCCGTCAGGGACAGTACGGAAACACCATATATTTT.

The chain carries TRBV6-1 and TRBJ2-5; D gene ambiguous. The CDR3 is 15 amino acids. With 3 bases removed from V and 1 base from J, the gap between germline ends came to 12 bases. The germline V gene encodes CDR1 MNHNS and CDR2 SASEGT. In nucleotides, the CDR3 is TGTGCCAGCAGTGAGCATCCACCCGGCCAAGAGACCCAGTACTTC. It translates to CASSEHPPGQETQYF.

This clone has at least ten counts. V and J are TRBV5-6 and TRBJ1-4, with TRBD1 matching over 8 bases. This CDR3 has 15 amino acids. The germline CDR1 and CDR2 sequences are SGHDT and YYEEEE. Trimming at V came to 3 bases and at J to 7 bases, leaving 8 bases not matched to a gene. DNA for the CDR3: TGTGCCAGCAGCTCCCCAGGGGGCGCGGGTGAAAAACTGTTTTTT. It codes for CASSSPGGAGEKLFF.

This clone was picked up one time. The rearrangement joins TRBV28 to TRBJ1-5; 7 bases are shared with TRBD1. CDR3 size: 15 residues. The junction had 11 bases not matched to a gene; V was cut back by 5 bases and J by 7 bases. Germline loops: CDR1 MDHEN, CDR2 SYDVKM. CDR3 amino acids: CASSLDDRERQPQHF. Here the CDR3 DNA reads TGTGCCAGCAGTCTAGACGACAGGGAAAGACAGCCCCAGCATTTT. Filled out from reference TRBV28 and TRBJ1-5, the complete variable domain reads DVKVTQSSRYLVKRTGEKVFLECVQDMDHENMFWYRQDPGLGLRLIYFSYDVKMKEKGDIPEGYSVSREKKERFSLILESASTNQTSMYLCASSLDDRERQPQHFGDGTRLSIL.

This clone turned up a few times. V and J are TRBV28 and TRBJ2-1; TRBD2 matches at 11 bases. CDR3 length: 15 residues. Trimming cost V 2 bases and J 7 bases; bases outside gene matches: 4. CDR1 is MDHEN, CDR2 SYDVKM, per germline. The CDR3 protein is CASSLGGLAANEQFF. In nucleotides, the CDR3 is TGTGCCAGCAGTTTAGGGGGACTAGCGGCGAATGAGCAGTTCTTC.

The chain uses TRBV18 and TRBJ2-6; D ambiguous. The germline V gene has CDR1 KGHSH and CDR2 LQKENI. V was clipped by 3 bases and J by 8 bases, with 11 bases between them. This CDR3 is built from 14 residues. In DNA form, the CDR3 reads TGTGCCAGCTCACCTAAAGCCGTTTCCAACGTCCTGACTTTC. Translating gives CASSPKAVSNVLTF. The full variable domain, completed using reference TRBV18 and TRBJ2-6, is NAGVMQNPRHLVRRRGQEARLRCSPMKGHSHVYWYRQLPEEGLKFMVYLQKENIIDESGMPKERFSAEFPKEGPSILRIQQVVRGDSAAYFCASSPKAVSNVLTFGAGSRLTVL.

The chain links TRBV5-1 to TRBJ2-2, with TRBD1 as a possible D gene (6 bases). The CDR3 is 14 amino acids. Germline V gives CDR1 SGHRS, CDR2 YFSETQ. Trimming took off 7 bases at V and 3 bases at J, with 13 bases between the two ends. For the CDR3, the DNA is TGCGCCAGCGCCGGACAGCTCGACACCGGGGAGCTGTTTTTT. Encoded protein: CASAGQLDTGELFF.

This clone was observed a handful of times. The chain carries TRBV11-3 and TRBJ2-1; a weak D match, TRBD2 (5 bases). Germline lookup yields CDR1 SGHNT and CDR2 YENEEA. The CDR3 runs to 15 residues. The V end lost 6 bases, the J end lost 8 bases, and 20 bases lay between the germline ends. CDR3 residues: CASSFPTTSTDEQFF. CDR3 bases: TGTGCCAGCAGTTTTCCAACCACTAGTACCGATGAGCAGTTCTTC.

The chain joins TRBV10-2 to TRBJ1-5; D ambiguous. CDR1 WSHSY and CDR2 SAAADI come from the germline V gene. Trimming cost V 3 bases and J 0 bases, with 12 bases left between them. The CDR3 sequence is 16 residues long. The CDR3 DNA reads TGCGCCAGCAGTGATGAGGCGGGGTATAGCAATCAGCCCCAGCATTTT. Encoded protein: CASSDEAGYSNQPQHF.

The rearrangement uses TRBV28 and TRBJ2-7, with 7 bases aligning to TRBD1. CDR1 and CDR2 from the germline V gene are MDHEN and SYDVKM. This CDR3 spans 14 amino acids. The junction had 4 bases not matched to a gene; V was cut back by 2 bases and J by 3 bases. This CDR3 is CASSLRDSFYEQYF. CDR3 sequence (DNA): TGTGCCAGCAGTTTAAGGGACAGCTTCTACGAGCAGTACTTC.

This chain uses TRBV27 with TRBJ2-7, with 8 bases lining up with TRBD2. The J segment lost 4 bases and the V segment lost 5 bases, leaving 10 bases of the junction unmatched. CDR1 is MNHEY and CDR2 is SMNVEV in the germline V gene (reference sequence). This CDR3 has 15 residues. CDR3 amino acids: CASSPTTSGRYEQYF. In DNA form, the CDR3 reads TGTGCCAGCAGTCCCACCACTAGCGGCCGATACGAGCAGTACTTC.